This TCR beta chain originates from a study of blood T cell repertoires in COVID-19. As for the study in general: The samples span acute and convalescent COVID-19 from the United States, Italy and Spain.

The table came from immunoSEQ multiplex PCR; TCRdb's copy has only in-frame clones and leaves some out. The data show under 150,000 clones, with over 70% seen just once and about 6% held by the top ten. The CDR3 spans 13 residues. The V gene's germline CDR1 is SGHTA and CDR2 FQGNSA. Trimming took off 2 bases at V and 1 base at J, with 5 bases between the two ends. The TCR originated in a man older than 75 with active or convalescent COVID-19. Sequences were obtained from peripheral blood. This sequence joins TRBV7-2 and TRBJ2-5; D not certain. The CDR3 DNA is TGTGCCAGCAGCTTAACTTTCCAAGAGACCCAGTACTTC. This encodes CASSLTFQETQYF.